A single sample gave rise to the 12 T cell receptor beta chains below, sequenced in a study of cytomegalovirus exposure and HLA in healthy donors. Use of 60 Vbeta and 13 Jbeta primers characterized the PCR. TCRdb's copy holds only in-frame clones and misses some; the assay was immunoSEQ multiplex PCR. The sample consists of fewer than 150,000 clones, roughly 80% of them appearing once. Sequencing was carried out using PBMCs. Receptor source: a male donor in good health and CMV-seronegative.

The gene calls are TRBV11-1 and TRBJ2-5; unclear D gene. The CDR3 covers 11 residues. Trimming removed 1 base from V and 6 bases from J, with 3 bases in between. Germline assignment: CDR1 SGHAT and CDR2 FQDESV (reference sequence). DNA for the CDR3: TGTGCCAGCAGCTTAGGGCAGACCCAGTACTTC. The encoded protein is CASSLGQTQYF. Based on the CDR3 plus reference TRBV11-1 and TRBJ2-5, the full variable domain is EAEVAQSPRYKITEKSQAVAFWCDPISGHATLYWYRQILGQGPELLVQFQDESVVDDSQLPKDRFSAERLKGVDSTLKIQPAELGDSAMYLCASSLGQTQYFGPGTRLLVL.

J is TRBJ1-6 and V is TRBV6-1, with D possibly TRBD1 on 6 matching bases. Per the germline V gene, CDR1 is MNHNS and CDR2 is SASEGT. Between the trimmed V and J ends, which lost 7 bases and 3 bases, there was a span of 13 bases. The CDR3 runs 15 residues. This CDR3 reads CASTGAGVYNSPLHF. For the CDR3, the DNA is TGTGCCAGCACAGGGGCGGGAGTCTATAATTCACCCCTCCACTTT.

V and J are TRBV27 and TRBJ2-2, with 7 bases that match TRBD1. CDR1 is MNHEY, CDR2 SMNVEV, per germline (reference sequence). This CDR3 contains 15 residues. Trimming cost V 5 bases and J 5 bases; bases outside gene matches: 8. The CDR3 here is CASSPRGGYTGELFF. CDR3 in DNA: TGTGCCAGCAGTCCCAGAGGGGGCTATACCGGGGAGCTGTTTTTT.

The chain has TRBV4-3 and TRBJ2-6; D uncertain. Germline CDR1 is LGHNA and CDR2 is YSLEER. This CDR3 is 16 amino acids long. Trimming pared 4 bases from V and 1 base from J, leaving 11 bases between. The CDR3 sequence is CASSRYSRSGANVLTF. The CDR3 DNA follows: TGCGCCAGCAGCCGATACTCAAGATCTGGGGCCAACGTCCTGACTTTC.

The chain couples TRBV5-4 to TRBJ2-6; D is unclear. Germline assignment: CDR1 SGHNT and CDR2 YYREEE (reference sequence). The length of the CDR3 is 17 residues. The V gene lost 2 bases and the J gene lost 0 bases, with 12 bases spanning the gap. CDR3: CASSLQERPSGANVLTF. CDR3 sequence (DNA): TGTGCCAGCAGCTTACAAGAGAGGCCCTCTGGGGCCAACGTCCTGACTTTC.

The chain links TRBV29-1 to TRBJ2-6; tentative D call: TRBD1 (5 bases). Germline lookup yields CDR1 SQVTM and CDR2 ANQGSEA. Trimming shortened V by 5 bases and J by 4 bases, and 15 bases separated the two germline ends. This CDR3 is 15 amino acids long. In DNA form, the CDR3 reads TGCAGCGTTAGATTAGGGGATGGCGGGGCCAACGTCCTGACTTTC. This encodes CSVRLGDGGANVLTF.

The chain has TRBV4-3 and TRBJ1-1; 8 nucleotides match TRBD1. Germline assignment: CDR1 LGHNA and CDR2 YSLEER. J lost 4 bases, V lost 6 bases, and 4 bases had no gene match. There are 13 residues in the CDR3. The CDR3 loop reads CASRDTGGTEAFF. The CDR3 DNA reads as TGCGCCAGCAGGGACACAGGGGGCACTGAAGCTTTCTTT.

The chain has TRBV7-3 and TRBJ1-1; 11 nucleotides match TRBD1. After removal of 6 bases from V and 4 bases from J, the junction contained 4 bases not matched to a gene. The germline CDR1 and CDR2 sequences are SGHTA and FQGTGA. This CDR3 has 14 residues. As DNA, the CDR3 is TGTGCCAGCAGGGCCGGGACAGGGGGCACTGAAGCTTTCTTT. This encodes CASRAGTGGTEAFF.

V is TRBV15 and J is TRBJ1-5, with TRBD1 matching 9 bases. The length of the CDR3 is 14 residues. V lost 5 bases and J lost 6; bases outside the gene matches: 5. The germline CDR1 and CDR2 sequences are LNHNV and YYDKDF (reference sequence). The CDR3 here is CATSGTGSLQPQHF. In DNA, the CDR3 is TGTGCCACCAGCGGGACAGGGTCGCTTCAGCCCCAGCATTTT.

This clone was picked up a small number of times. V is TRBV5-5 and J is TRBJ1-6; D may be TRBD1 (6 bases). The V and J ends lost 4 bases and 7 bases respectively, with 15 bases between them. Germline V gene lookup returns CDR1 SGHKS and CDR2 YYEKEE (reference sequence). This CDR3 is built from 15 residues. CDR3 residues: CASSVQGGMNSPLHF. The CDR3 DNA sequence: TGTGCCAGCAGCGTACAGGGAGGGATGAATTCACCCCTCCACTTT.

This clone was found once. Here the CDR3 DNA reads TGTGCCAGCAGCCTGAACAGGGTGACCGGGGAGCTGTTTTTT. Its translation: CASSLNRVTGELFF. The chain uses TRBV7-2 and TRBJ2-2; tentative D call: TRBD1 (6 bases). Germline V gene lookup returns CDR1 SGHTA and CDR2 FQGNSA. With 5 bases removed from V and 5 bases from J, the gap between germline ends came to 12 bases. The CDR3 consists of 14 residues.

V gene TRBV5-1 combines with J gene TRBJ2-1, with D perhaps TRBD2 (6 bases). Germline CDR1 and CDR2: SGHRS and YFSETQ. The CDR3 covers 12 residues. V was cut by 4 bases and J by 14 bases, with 16 bases left in between. The CDR3 region has the DNA TGCGCCAGCAGCCCGGAGGGCGGGCTAGAGTTCTTC. This codes for CASSPEGGLEFF.